This TCR beta chain came from a study of blood T cell repertoires in COVID-19. Study-wide context: Samples of COVID-19 (acute and convalescent) were obtained from the United States, Italy and Spain. Sources were T cells, B-cell-depleted T cells, or PBMCs; the material itself was cDNA or gDNA.

As originally analysed: Reference gene primers were amplified, and this amplification served to estimate nucleated cell counts. The repertoire was sequenced with immunoSEQ multiplex PCR; TCRdb's copy has only in-frame clones and lacks some. Clonal size and the V and J genes are those of that table, whereas D and trimming came from the DNA. The sample comprises around 18,000 clones, about nine tenths of which are singletons, and 10% to 15% rests with the top ten. Trimming removed 4 bases from V and 2 bases from J; junction bases left unmatched: 3. CDR3 length: 16 residues. The V gene's germline CDR1 is MGHRA and CDR2 YSYEKL.

The TCR comes from a human donor in a cohort sampled during active COVID-19. The chain employs TRBV4-1 and TRBJ2-5; 14 bases line up with TRBD2. The sequenced sample was peripheral blood. The CDR3 sequence is CASSLGTSGGQETQYF. CDR3 DNA: TGCGCCAGCAGCCTCGGGACTAGCGGGGGACAAGAGACCCAGTACTTC.